The entry below describes one T cell receptor beta chain. The data were obtained in a study of blood T cell repertoires in COVID-19. CDR1 LNHDA and CDR2 SQIVND come from the germline V gene (reference sequence). V dropped 5 bases and J dropped 4; count of bases not matched to a gene: 9. The CDR3 length is 15 residues. The study assigned cohorts using participant-reported clinical history. Symptom resolution, clearance, or two negative PCRs marked the recovered donors of Cohort 3. In the original workflow: Amplification of reference gene primers was used by the study to estimate nucleated cell counts. The data were produced by immunoSEQ multiplex PCR, yet TCRdb's version contains in-frame clones alone and is incomplete. From that table come the V and J calls and clone size; the DNA was used to work out D and trimming. The data contain roughly 200,000 clones, 85% to 90% of them singletons.

The sample consisted of PBMCs or T cells enriched from blood (not recorded which). The V call is TRBV19, the J call TRBJ2-7; 9 nucleotides agree with TRBD1. The clonotype originates from a young man who had recovered from COVID-19. CDR3 coding DNA: TGTGCCAGTAGTTCAGCCGGGACAGGGTCATACGAGCAGTACTTC. Translating gives CASSSAGTGSYEQYF. Together with reference TRBV19 and TRBJ2-7, the CDR3 gives the full variable domain: DGGITQSPKYLFRKEGQNVTLSCEQNLNHDAMYWYRQDPGQGLRLIYYSQIVNDFQKGDIAEGYSVSREKKESFPLTVTSAQKNPTAFYLCASSSAGTGSYEQYFGPGTRLTVT.